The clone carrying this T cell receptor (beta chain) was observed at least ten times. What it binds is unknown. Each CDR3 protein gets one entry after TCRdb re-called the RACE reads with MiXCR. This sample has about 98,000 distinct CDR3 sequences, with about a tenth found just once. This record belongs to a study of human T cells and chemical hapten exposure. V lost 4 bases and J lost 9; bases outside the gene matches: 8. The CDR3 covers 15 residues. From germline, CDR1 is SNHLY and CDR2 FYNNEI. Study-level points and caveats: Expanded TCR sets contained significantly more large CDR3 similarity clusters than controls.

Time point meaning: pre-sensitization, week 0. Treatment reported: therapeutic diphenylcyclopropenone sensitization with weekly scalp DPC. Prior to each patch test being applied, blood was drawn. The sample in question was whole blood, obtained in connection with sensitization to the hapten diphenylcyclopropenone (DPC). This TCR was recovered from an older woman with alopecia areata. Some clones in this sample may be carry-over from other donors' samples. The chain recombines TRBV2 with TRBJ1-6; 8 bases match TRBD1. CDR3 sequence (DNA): TGTGCCAGCAGTGGGAATTTAGGACAGGGTTCACCCCTCCACTTT. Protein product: CASSGNLGQGSPLHF.